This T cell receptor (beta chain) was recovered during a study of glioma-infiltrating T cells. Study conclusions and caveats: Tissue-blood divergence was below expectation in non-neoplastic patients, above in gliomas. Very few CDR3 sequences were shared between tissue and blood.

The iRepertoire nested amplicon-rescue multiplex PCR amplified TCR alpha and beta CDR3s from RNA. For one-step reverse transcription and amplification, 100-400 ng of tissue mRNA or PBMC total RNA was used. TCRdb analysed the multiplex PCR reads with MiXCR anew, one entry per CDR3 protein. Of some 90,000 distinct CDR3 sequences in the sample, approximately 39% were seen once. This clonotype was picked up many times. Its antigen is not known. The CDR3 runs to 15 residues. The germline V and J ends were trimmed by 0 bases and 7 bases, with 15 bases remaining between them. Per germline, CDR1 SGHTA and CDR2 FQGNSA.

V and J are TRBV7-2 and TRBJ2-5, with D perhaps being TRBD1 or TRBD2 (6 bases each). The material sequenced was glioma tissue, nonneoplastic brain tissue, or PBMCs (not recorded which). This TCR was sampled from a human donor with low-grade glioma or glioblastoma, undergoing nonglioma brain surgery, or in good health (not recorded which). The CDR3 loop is CASSLAPGGSWTQYF. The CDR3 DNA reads TGTGCCAGCAGCTTAGCACCCGGGGGCTCGTGGACCCAGTACTTC.